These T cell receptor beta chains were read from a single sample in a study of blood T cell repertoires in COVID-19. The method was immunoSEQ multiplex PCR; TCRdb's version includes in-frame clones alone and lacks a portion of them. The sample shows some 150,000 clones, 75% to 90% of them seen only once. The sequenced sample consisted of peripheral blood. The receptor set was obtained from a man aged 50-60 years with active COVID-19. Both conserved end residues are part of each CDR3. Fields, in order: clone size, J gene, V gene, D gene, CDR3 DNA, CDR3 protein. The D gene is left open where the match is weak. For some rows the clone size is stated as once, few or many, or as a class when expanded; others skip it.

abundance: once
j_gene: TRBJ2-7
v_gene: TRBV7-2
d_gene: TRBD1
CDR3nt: TGTGCCAGCAGCCAGAAACGGCCGGACAGGGCATTTGACGAGCAGTACTTC
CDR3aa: CASSQKRPDRAFDEQYF

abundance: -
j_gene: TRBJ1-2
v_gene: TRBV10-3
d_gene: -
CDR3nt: TGTGCCATCAGGGGTCAGGGTTTAGGGGGTAGTGACTATGGCTACACCTTC
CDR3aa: CAIRGQGLGGSDYGYTF

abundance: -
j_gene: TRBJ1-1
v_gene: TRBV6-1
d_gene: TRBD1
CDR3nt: TGTGCCAGCAGCGAAGTAAGGACAGGGGGAGCTTTCTTT
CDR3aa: CASSEVRTGGAFF

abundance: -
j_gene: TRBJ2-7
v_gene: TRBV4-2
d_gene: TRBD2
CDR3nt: TGTGCCAGCAGCCAAGATGCCAGCGGGGGGACCTACGAGCAGTACTTC
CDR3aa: CASSQDASGGTYEQYF

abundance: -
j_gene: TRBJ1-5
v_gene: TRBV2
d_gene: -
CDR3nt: TGTGCCAGCAGTGAAGGTACCTACGGCAATCAGCCCCAGCATTTT
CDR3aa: CASSEGTYGNQPQHF

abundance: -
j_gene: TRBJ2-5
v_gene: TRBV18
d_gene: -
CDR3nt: TGTGCCAGCTCACCAGGGGACAAGACCCAGTACTTC
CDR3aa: CASSPGDKTQYF

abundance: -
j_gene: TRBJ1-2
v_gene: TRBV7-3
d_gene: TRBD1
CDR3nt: TGTGCCAGCAGTTCGGGGACAGGGAATGGCTACACCTTC
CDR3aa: CASSSGTGNGYTF

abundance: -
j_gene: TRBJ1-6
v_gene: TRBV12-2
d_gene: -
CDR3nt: TGTGCAAGTCGCTTAGCTACAGGGGGAGTAGATAATTCACCCCTCCACTTT
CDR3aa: CASRLATGGVDNSPLHF

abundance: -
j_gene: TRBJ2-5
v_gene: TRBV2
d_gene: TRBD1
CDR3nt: TGTGCCAGCGCAGGGGGCCGAGAGACCCAGTACTTC
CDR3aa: CASAGGRETQYF

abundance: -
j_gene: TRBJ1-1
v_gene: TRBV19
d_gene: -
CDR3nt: TGTGCCAGTAGTATCCCCAGGGGATGGGCTTTCTTT
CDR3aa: CASSIPRGWAFF

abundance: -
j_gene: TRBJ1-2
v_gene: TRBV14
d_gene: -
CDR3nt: TGTGCCAGCAGCCAAGACTTGGGGGCGTCGGACTATGGCTACACCTTC
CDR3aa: CASSQDLGASDYGYTF

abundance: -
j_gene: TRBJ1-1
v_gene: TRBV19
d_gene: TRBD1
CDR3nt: TGTGCCAGTCGAATGGGACAGGGGACTGAAGCTTTCTTT
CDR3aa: CASRMGQGTEAFF

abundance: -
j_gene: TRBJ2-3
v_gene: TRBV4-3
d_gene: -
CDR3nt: TGCGCCAGCAGCCAAGAAGGTTGGGAGGATACGCAGTATTTT
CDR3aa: CASSQEGWEDTQYF

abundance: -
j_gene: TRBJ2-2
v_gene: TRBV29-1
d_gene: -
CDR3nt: TGCAGCGTGGGTGGGGGAGGCACCGGGGAGCTGTTTTTT
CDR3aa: CSVGGGGTGELFF

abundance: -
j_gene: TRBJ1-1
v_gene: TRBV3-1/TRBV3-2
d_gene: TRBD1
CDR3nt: TGTGCCAGCAGACTAACAGGGGGTAATGAAGCTTTCTTT
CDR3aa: CASRLTGGNEAFF

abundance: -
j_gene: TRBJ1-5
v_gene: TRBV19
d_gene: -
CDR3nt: TGTGCCAGTACCCCTTCGGTCAGGAATCAGCCCCAGCATTTT
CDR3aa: CASTPSVRNQPQHF

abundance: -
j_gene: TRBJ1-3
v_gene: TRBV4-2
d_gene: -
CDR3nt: TGTGCCAGCAGCCAAGACCCGACGGGGGCTGGAAACACCATATATTTT
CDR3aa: CASSQDPTGAGNTIYF

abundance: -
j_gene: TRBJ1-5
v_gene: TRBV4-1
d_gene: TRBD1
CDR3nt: TGCGCCAGCAGCCGCGGACAGGGCAATCAGCCCCAGCATTTT
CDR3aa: CASSRGQGNQPQHF

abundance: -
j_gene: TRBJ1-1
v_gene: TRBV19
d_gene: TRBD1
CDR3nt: TGTGCCAGTAGTGTACGGACAGGGGGCACTGAAGCTTTCTTT
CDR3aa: CASSVRTGGTEAFF

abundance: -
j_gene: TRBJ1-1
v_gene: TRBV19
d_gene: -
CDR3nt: TGTGCCAGTAGTATGACAGGTTTGATGAACACTGAAGCTTTCTTT
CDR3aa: CASSMTGLMNTEAFF

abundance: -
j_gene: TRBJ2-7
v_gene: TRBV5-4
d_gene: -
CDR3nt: TGTGCCAGCAGCTTGGATACAGGCTCCTACGAGCAGTACTTC
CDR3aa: CASSLDTGSYEQYF

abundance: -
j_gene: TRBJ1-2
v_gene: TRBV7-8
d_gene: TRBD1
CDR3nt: TGTGCCAGCAGCAGGGACAGGGAGCACGGCTACACCTTC
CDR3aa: CASSRDREHGYTF

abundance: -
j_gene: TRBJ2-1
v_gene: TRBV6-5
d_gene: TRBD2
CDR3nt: TGTGCCAGCAGACGCCCGGGGGGAGGTAGGAATGAGCAGTTCTTC
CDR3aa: CASRRPGGGRNEQFF

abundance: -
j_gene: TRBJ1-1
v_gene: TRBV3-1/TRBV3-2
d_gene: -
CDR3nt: TGTGCCAGCAGCCAGAAACCGGGACACCTGAACACTGAAGCTTTCTTT
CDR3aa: CASSQKPGHLNTEAFF

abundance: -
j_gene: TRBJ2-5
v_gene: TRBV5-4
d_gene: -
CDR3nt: TGTGCCAGCAGCTTGGATGGCTACCAAGAGACCCAGTACTTC
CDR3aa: CASSLDGYQETQYF

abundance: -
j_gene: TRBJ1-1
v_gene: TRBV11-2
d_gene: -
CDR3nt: TGTGCCAGCAGCCCCCCCCGGTACACTGAAGCTTTCTTT
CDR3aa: CASSPPRYTEAFF